This TCR beta chain stems from a study of blood T cell repertoires in COVID-19. A few counts support this clone. There are 17 residues in the CDR3. The germline V and J ends were trimmed by 4 bases and 5 bases, with 23 bases remaining between them. From germline, CDR1 is MNHNS and CDR2 SASEGT. Generated by immunoSEQ multiplex PCR, the TCRdb table keeps only in-frame clones and is missing some. This table holds a few hundred thousand clones, 89% found once. The chain joins TRBV6-1 to TRBJ2-5; weak D call: TRBD2 (6 bases). This TCR was recovered from a woman in her 30s with COVID-19, enrolled during active disease. Sequenced input: peripheral blood. This CDR3 reads CASSGGVTGLGRETQYF. The CDR3 bases are TGTGCCAGCAGTGGGGGGGTTACGGGGCTGGGAAGGGAGACCCAGTACTTC.